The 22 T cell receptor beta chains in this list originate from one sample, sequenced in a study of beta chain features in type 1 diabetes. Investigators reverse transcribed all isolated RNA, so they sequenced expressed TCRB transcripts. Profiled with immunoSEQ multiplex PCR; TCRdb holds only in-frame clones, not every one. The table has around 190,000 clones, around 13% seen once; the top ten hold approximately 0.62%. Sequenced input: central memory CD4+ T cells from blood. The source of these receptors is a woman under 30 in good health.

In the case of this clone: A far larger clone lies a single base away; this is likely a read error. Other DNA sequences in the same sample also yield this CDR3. CDR3 bases: TGCGCCAGCAGCCAAATGGCCCCCACAGGGCCCTATGGCTACACCTTC. Protein: CASSQMAPTGPYGYTF. The rearrangement uses TRBV4-1 and TRBJ1-2; a weak D match, TRBD1 (6 bases). The V and J ends lost 2 bases and 4 bases respectively, with 17 bases between them. The CDR3 runs 16 residues. Looked up from germline, CDR1 is MGHRA and CDR2 is YSYEKL.

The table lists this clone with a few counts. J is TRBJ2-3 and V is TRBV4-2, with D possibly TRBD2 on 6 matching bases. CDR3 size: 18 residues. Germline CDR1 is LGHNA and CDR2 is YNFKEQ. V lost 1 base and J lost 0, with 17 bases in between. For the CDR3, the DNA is TGTGCCAGCAGCCAAGGAAGGCTAGCGCAAGCTAGCACAGATACGCAGTATTTT. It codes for CASSQGRLAQASTDTQYF.

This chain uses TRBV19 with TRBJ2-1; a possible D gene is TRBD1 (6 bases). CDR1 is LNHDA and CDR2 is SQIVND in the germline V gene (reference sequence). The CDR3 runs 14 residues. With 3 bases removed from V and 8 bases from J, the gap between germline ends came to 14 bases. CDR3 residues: CASSIQGFVHEQFF. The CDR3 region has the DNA TGTGCCAGTAGTATCCAGGGGTTTGTGCATGAGCAGTTCTTC.

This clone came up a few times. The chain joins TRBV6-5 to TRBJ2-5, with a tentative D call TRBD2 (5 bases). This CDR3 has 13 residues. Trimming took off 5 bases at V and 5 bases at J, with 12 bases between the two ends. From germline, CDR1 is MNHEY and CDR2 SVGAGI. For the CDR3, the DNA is TGTGCCAGCAGTCCCCTAGCCGCGGAGACCCAGTACTTC. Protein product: CASSPLAAETQYF.

The CDR3, as DNA: TGTGCCAGCTCCCAAGGGACTAGCGGGAGGTTGGAGACCCAGTACTTC. Amino acids: CASSQGTSGRLETQYF. The rearrangement uses TRBV18 and TRBJ2-5; 15 nucleotides line up with TRBD2. V lost 6 bases and J lost 5; bases outside the gene matches: 7. This CDR3 region has 16 residues. CDR1 is KGHSH and CDR2 is LQKENI in the germline V gene.

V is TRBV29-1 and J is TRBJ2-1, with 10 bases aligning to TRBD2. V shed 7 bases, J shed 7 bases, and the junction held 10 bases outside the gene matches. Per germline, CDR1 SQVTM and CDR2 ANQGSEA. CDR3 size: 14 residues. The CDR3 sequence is CSALTSGFWNEQFF. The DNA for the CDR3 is TGCAGCGCTCTGACTAGCGGGTTTTGGAATGAGCAGTTCTTC.

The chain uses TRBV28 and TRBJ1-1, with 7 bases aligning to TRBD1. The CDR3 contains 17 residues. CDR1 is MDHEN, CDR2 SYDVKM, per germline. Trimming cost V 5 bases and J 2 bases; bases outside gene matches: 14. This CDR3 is CASSEITGQRTNTEAFF. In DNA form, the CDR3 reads TGTGCCAGCAGTGAAATCACGGGACAGCGGACCAACACTGAAGCTTTCTTT.

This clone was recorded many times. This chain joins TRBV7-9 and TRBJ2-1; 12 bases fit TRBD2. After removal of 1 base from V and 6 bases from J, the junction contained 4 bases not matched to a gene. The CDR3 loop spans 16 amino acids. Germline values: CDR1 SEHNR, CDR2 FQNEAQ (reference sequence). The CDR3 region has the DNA TGTGCCAGCAGCTTAGGAGCGACTAGCGGGGGCAATGAGCAGTTCTTC. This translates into CASSLGATSGGNEQFF.

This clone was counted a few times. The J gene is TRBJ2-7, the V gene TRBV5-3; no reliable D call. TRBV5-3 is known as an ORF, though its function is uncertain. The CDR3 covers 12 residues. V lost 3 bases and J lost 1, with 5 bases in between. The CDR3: CARSSGSYEQYF. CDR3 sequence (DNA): TGTGCCAGAAGCTCCGGGTCCTACGAGCAGTACTTC.

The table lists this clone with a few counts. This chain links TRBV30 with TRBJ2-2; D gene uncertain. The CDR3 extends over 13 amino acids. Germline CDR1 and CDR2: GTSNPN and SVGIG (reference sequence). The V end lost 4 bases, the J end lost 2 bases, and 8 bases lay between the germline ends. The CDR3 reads CAWNLLNTGELFF. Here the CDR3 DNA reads TGTGCCTGGAACCTACTAAACACCGGGGAGCTGTTTTTT.

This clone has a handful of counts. The CDR3 sequence is CASSLGGLYNEQFF. The DNA for the CDR3 is TGCGCCAGCAGCTTGGGAGGTCTATACAATGAGCAGTTCTTC. The chain uses TRBV5-1 and TRBJ2-1, with unresolved D. The CDR3 extends over 14 amino acids. The germline V gene encodes CDR1 SGHRS and CDR2 YFSETQ. V dropped 0 bases and J dropped 4 bases, with 8 bases sitting between them.

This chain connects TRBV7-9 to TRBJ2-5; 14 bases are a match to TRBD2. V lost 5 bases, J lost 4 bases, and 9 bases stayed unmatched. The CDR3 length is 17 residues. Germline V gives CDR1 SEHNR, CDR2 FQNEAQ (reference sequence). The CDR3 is CASSQYPGLAGAETQYF. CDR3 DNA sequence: TGTGCCAGCAGCCAATATCCGGGACTAGCGGGAGCAGAGACCCAGTACTTC.

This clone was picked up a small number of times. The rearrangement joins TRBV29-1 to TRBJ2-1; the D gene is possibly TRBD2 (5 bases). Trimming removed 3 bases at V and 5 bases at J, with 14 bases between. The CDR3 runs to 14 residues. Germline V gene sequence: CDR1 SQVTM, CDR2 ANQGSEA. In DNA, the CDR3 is TGCAGCGTTGAGTCAGGACTTTTTAACAATGAGCAGTTCTTC. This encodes CSVESGLFNNEQFF.

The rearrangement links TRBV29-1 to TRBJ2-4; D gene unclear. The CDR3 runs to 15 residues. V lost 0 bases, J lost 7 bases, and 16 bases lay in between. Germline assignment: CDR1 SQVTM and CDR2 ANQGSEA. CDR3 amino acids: CSVEDPLRGGNIQYF. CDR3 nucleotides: TGCAGCGTTGAAGACCCCCTCCGAGGTGGGAACATTCAGTACTTC.

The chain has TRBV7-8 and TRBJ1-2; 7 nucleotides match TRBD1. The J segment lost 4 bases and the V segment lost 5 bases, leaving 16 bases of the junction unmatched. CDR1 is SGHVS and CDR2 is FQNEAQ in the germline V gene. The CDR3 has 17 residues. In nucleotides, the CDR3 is TGTGCCAGCAGCCAAGCATACCGACAGGGAGTGGGCTATGGCTACACCTTC. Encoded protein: CASSQAYRQGVGYGYTF.

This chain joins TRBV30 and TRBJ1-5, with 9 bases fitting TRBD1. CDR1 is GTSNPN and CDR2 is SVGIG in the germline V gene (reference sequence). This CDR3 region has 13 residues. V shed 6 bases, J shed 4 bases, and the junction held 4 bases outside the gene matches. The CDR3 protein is CACRDRGNQPQHF. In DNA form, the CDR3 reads TGTGCCTGCCGAGACAGGGGGAATCAGCCCCAGCATTTT.

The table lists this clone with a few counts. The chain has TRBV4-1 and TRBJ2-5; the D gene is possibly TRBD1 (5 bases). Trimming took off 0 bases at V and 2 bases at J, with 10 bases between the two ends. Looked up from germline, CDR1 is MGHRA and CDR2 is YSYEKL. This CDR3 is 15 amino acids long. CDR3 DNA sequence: TGCGCCAGCAGCCAAGAGGTCAGGGAACAAGAGACCCAGTACTTC. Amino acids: CASSQEVREQETQYF.

Here the CDR3 reads CASSVGLAYEQYF. CDR3 DNA sequence: TGTGCCAGCAGCGTAGGACTAGCTTACGAGCAGTACTTC. The J gene is TRBJ2-7, the V gene TRBV5-6, with 8 bases that match TRBD2. This CDR3 comprises 13 residues. CDR1 and CDR2 from the germline V gene are SGHDT and YYEEEE. V lost 4 bases and J lost 4; bases outside the gene matches: 4.

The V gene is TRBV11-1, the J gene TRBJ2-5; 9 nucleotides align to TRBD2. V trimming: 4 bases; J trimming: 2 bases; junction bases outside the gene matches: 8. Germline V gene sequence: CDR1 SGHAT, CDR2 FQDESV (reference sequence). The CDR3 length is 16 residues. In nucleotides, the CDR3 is TGTGCCAGCAGCTACCGACTAGCGGAAATTCAAGAGACCCAGTACTTC. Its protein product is CASSYRLAEIQETQYF.

As DNA, the CDR3 is TGTGCCAGCAGCTTGCTTCGACTGGGCGGGAGATCCTACAATGAGCAGTTCTTC. Amino acid sequence: CASSLLRLGGRSYNEQFF. This chain joins TRBV5-6 and TRBJ2-1; 7 positions agree with TRBD2. The CDR3 runs 18 residues. Germline-derived CDR1 and CDR2 are SGHDT and YYEEEE. With 1 base clipped from V and 1 base from J, the junction kept 11 bases outside the gene matches.

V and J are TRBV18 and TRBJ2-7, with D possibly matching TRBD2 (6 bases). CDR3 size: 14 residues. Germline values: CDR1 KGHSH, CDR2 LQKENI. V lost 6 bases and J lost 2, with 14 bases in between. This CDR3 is CASSLAEQAYEQYF. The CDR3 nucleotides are TGTGCCAGCTCCTTAGCGGAGCAAGCCTACGAGCAGTACTTC.

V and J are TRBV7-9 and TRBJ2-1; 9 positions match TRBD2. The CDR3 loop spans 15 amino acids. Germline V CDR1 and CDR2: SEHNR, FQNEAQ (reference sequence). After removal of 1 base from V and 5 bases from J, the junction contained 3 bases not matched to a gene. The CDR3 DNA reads TGTGCCAGCAGCTTAGTGGCGGGAGGGGACAATGAGCAGTTCTTC. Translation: CASSLVAGGDNEQFF.